A single sample gave rise to the 10 T cell receptor beta chains below, sequenced in a study of beta chain features in type 1 diabetes. What was sequenced were expressed TCRB transcripts, since all of the isolated RNA had been reverse transcribed. This table comes from immunoSEQ multiplex PCR, and its TCRdb copy is limited to in-frame clones, with some not included. This table holds 850,000 to 900,000 clones, 15% to 20% found once. The specimen sequenced was naive CD4+ T cells from blood. These receptors all stem from a woman younger than 30 in good health.

V is TRBV9 and J is TRBJ2-1; 11 nucleotides match TRBD2. Unmatched junction bases numbered 7, after V lost 1 base and J lost 7 bases. The length of the CDR3 is 16 residues. CDR1 and CDR2 (germline): SGDLS, YYNGEE. CDR3 region: CASSVNLAGGRNEQFF. DNA of the CDR3: TGTGCCAGCAGCGTAAACCTAGCGGGAGGTAGGAATGAGCAGTTCTTC. The whole variable domain, filled in from reference TRBV9 and TRBJ2-1, reads DSGVTQTPKHLITATGQRVTLRCSPRSGDLSVYWYQQSLDQGLQFLIQYYNGEERAKGNILERFSAQQFPDLHSELNLSSLELGDSALYFCASSVNLAGGRNEQFFGPGTRLTVL.

The chain uses TRBV28 and TRBJ1-1; TRBD1 might be the D (6 bases). V shed 8 bases and J shed 4 bases, with 14 bases lying between them. Germline CDR1 MDHEN, CDR2 SYDVKM. This CDR3 has 13 residues. The CDR3 DNA reads TGTGCCAGCGAGGAGGGGGGAGCCACTGAAGCTTTCTTT. It encodes CASEEGGATEAFF.

The rearrangement uses TRBV5-1 and TRBJ2-1; TRBD2 agrees at 10 bases. The germline gives CDR1 SGHRS, CDR2 YFSETQ. The CDR3 has 17 residues. J lost 1 base, V lost 2 bases, and 6 bases had no gene match. In nucleotides, the CDR3 is TGCGCCAGCAGCTTCCCCCTAGCGGGAGATTCCTACAATGAGCAGTTCTTC. Its protein is CASSFPLAGDSYNEQFF.

The genes are TRBV7-2 and TRBJ2-1, with no clear D. Between the trimmed V and J ends, which lost 0 bases and 4 bases, there was a span of 7 bases. The CDR3 is 14 residues long. Germline assignment: CDR1 SGHTA and CDR2 FQGNSA. CDR3 bases: TGTGCCAGCAGCTTAGCAGTCGGATACAATGAGCAGTTCTTC. This encodes CASSLAVGYNEQFF. Looking up the rest from reference TRBV7-2 and TRBJ2-1 gives the full variable domain: GAGVSQSPSNKVTEKGKDVELRCDPISGHTALYWYRQSLGQGLEFLIYFQGNSAPDKSGLPSDRFSAERTGGSVSTLTIQRTQQEDSAVYLCASSLAVGYNEQFFGPGTRLTVL.

The chain joins TRBV7-2 to TRBJ2-3; D remains ambiguous. The V gene's germline CDR1 is SGHTA and CDR2 FQGNSA. This CDR3 is built from 15 residues. V dropped 1 base and J dropped 1 base, with 9 bases sitting between them. CDR3 DNA: TGTGCCAGCAGCTTAGTGAGTAGGCGCACAGATACGCAGTATTTT. Residues: CASSLVSRRTDTQYF.

For the CDR3, the DNA is TGTGCCAGCAGCCCTCTAGGAGGGGAAGACAATGAGCAGTTCTTC. Translating gives CASSPLGGEDNEQFF. The chain combines TRBV14 with TRBJ2-1, with a tentative D call TRBD2 (6 bases). The germline V gene encodes CDR1 SGHDN and CDR2 FVKESK. The germline V and J ends were trimmed by 4 bases and 5 bases, with 15 bases remaining between them. There are 15 residues in the CDR3.

V is TRBV9 and J is TRBJ1-3; a possible D gene is TRBD1 (5 bases). V lost 0 bases and J 0 bases, leaving 13 bases between the germline ends. The germline CDR1 and CDR2 sequences are SGDLS and YYNGEE. CDR3 length: 17 residues. CDR3 DNA: TGTGCCAGCAGCGTAGCCAATCCAGGACACTCTGGAAACACCATATATTTT. This translates into CASSVANPGHSGNTIYF.

The rearrangement joins TRBV18 to TRBJ2-5, with D hard to call. This CDR3 comprises 12 residues. Trimming took 5 bases from V and 1 from J, leaving 5 bases between them. Germline V CDR1 and CDR2: KGHSH, LQKENI. CDR3 sequence: CASSTSQETQYF. In DNA, the CDR3 is TGTGCCAGCTCAACTTCCCAAGAGACCCAGTACTTC.

The V and J genes are TRBV7-9 and TRBJ2-1; D unresolved. CDR1 SEHNR and CDR2 FQNEAQ come from the germline V gene (reference sequence). V lost 8 bases to trimming and J lost 4 bases, with 6 bases between them. CDR3 length: 11 amino acids. The CDR3 DNA reads TGTGCCAGCCACGGATACAATGAGCAGTTCTTC. Amino acid sequence: CASHGYNEQFF. The full variable domain, with the rest looked up from reference TRBV7-9 and TRBJ2-1, is DTGVSQNPRHKITKRGQNVTFRCDPISEHNRLYWYRQTLGQGPEFLTYFQNEAQLEKSRLLSDRFSAERPKGSFSTLEIQRTEQGDSAMYLCASHGYNEQFFGPGTRLTVL.

The J gene is TRBJ2-5, the V gene TRBV5-1; tentatively, D is TRBD1 or TRBD2 (5 bases each). This CDR3 spans 15 amino acids. Germline CDR1 SGHRS, CDR2 YFSETQ. Trimming shortened V by 0 bases and J by 1 base, and 10 bases separated the two germline ends. The CDR3, as DNA: TGCGCCAGCAGCTTGGGACCGGGACCCCAAGAGACCCAGTACTTC. Translated: CASSLGPGPQETQYF.